Listed below are T cell receptor beta chains from one sample, sequenced in a study of beta chain features in type 1 diabetes. Profiled with immunoSEQ multiplex PCR; TCRdb holds only in-frame clones, not every one. The sample has 200,000 to 250,000 clones, 9.6% seen once. The sequenced material came from naive CD4+ T cells from blood. The receptors shown here come from a woman aged 18-29 years in good health. Both conserved end residues are part of each CDR3. The D gene is left open where the match is weak. For some rows the clone size is stated as once, few or many, or as a class when expanded; others skip it.

size,V,D,J,DNA,CDR3
many,TRBV7-9,.,TRBJ2-7,TGTGCCAGCAGCTCTACCCCCTATGGGCAGTACTTC,CASSSTPYGQYF
few,TRBV5-1,TRBD1,TRBJ1-4,TGCGCCAGCAGCTTAAGGGACAGGGCCGAAAAACTGTTTTTT,CASSLRDRAEKLFF
few,TRBV7-2,.,TRBJ2-1,TGTGCCAGCAGCCCAAGAGAGGCCTTTGAGCAGTTCTTC,CASSPREAFEQFF
.,TRBV11-3,TRBD1,TRBJ2-7,TGTGCCAGCAGCTTGGGGACAGCCTACGAGCAGTACTTC,CASSLGTAYEQYF
few,TRBV7-8,.,TRBJ2-1,TGTGCCAGCAGCTTATCCCGACTACCGGGCTCCTACAATGAGCAGTTCTTC,CASSLSRLPGSYNEQFF
few,TRBV2,.,TRBJ2-5,TGTGCCAGCAGTGACGGGGGACAGCGCCAAGAGACCCAGTACTTC,CASSDGGQRQETQYF
.,TRBV5-4,TRBD1,TRBJ2-1,TGTGCCAGCAGCTTGGACAGGGGGGCCTACAATGAGCAGTTCTTC,CASSLDRGAYNEQFF
.,TRBV30,TRBD1,TRBJ1-3,TGTGCCTGGAGTCGGACAGGGTGGTCTGGAAACACCATATATTTT,CAWSRTGWSGNTIYF
.,TRBV7-9,TRBD2,TRBJ2-3,TGTGCCAGCAGCCTCGCGGGGGGCACAGATACGCAGTATTTT,CASSLAGGTDTQYF
few,TRBV2,TRBD2,TRBJ2-5,TGTGCCAGCAGTGGACTAGCGACAAAAGAGACCCAGTACTTC,CASSGLATKETQYF
.,TRBV29-1,.,TRBJ2-1,TGCAGCGTCACTTCCTACAATGAGCAGTTCTTC,CSVTSYNEQFF
few,TRBV19,TRBD1,TRBJ2-7,TGTGCCAGTAGTTTCGGACAGGGAGGCGGCGAGCAGTACTTC,CASSFGQGGGEQYF
.,TRBV7-9,TRBD2,TRBJ2-7,TGTGCCAGCAGCCTAGCCCCAGCGGGAGGACGCTCCTACGAGCAGTACTTC,CASSLAPAGGRSYEQYF
.,TRBV14,.,TRBJ1-1,TGTGCCAGCAGTAAGAAGGGGGGGATGGCTTTCTTT,CASSKKGGMAFF
.,TRBV6-1,.,TRBJ2-3,TGTGCCAGCAGTGCCTCGGGTACCACAGATACGCAGTATTTT,CASSASGTTDTQYF